This TCR beta chain was identified in a study of human T cells and chemical hapten exposure. Study-wide findings and caveats: Significantly greater numbers of large CDR3 similarity clusters came from expanded TCRs than from controls. Having alopecia, the donors may differ immunologically from healthy people.

Specified time point: pre-sensitization, week 0. Treatment reported: therapeutic diphenylcyclopropenone sensitization with weekly scalp DPC. CDR3 size: 15 residues. V lost 1 base, J lost 4 bases, and 8 bases stayed unmatched. Germline assignment: CDR1 SQVTM and CDR2 ANQGSEA. Library preparation tagged each individual cDNA molecule with a unique molecular identifier. TCRdb independently ran MiXCR on the RACE reads; one entry per CDR3 protein. The table records around 380,000 distinct CDR3 sequences, approximately 5% of them present only once. This clonotype was counted at least ten times. Its antigen is as yet unknown.

The TCR sequence derives from a woman aged 18-29 years with alopecia areata. Some clones in this sample may be carry-over from other donors' samples. The starting material was whole blood, obtained in connection with sensitization to the hapten diphenylcyclopropenone (DPC). The gene calls are TRBV29-1 and TRBJ1-1; TRBD1 matches at 8 bases. This chain's CDR3 is CSVEALRQGITEAFF. DNA for the CDR3: TGCAGCGTTGAAGCCCTGAGACAGGGGATCACTGAAGCTTTCTTT. The full variable domain, its missing parts supplied by reference TRBV29-1 and TRBJ1-1, is SAVISQKPSRDICQRGTSLTIQCQVDSQVTMMFWYRQQPGQSLTLIATANQGSEATYESGFVIDKFPISRPNLTFSTLTVSNMSPEDSSIYLCSVEALRQGITEAFFGQGTRLTVV.